This T cell receptor (beta chain) derives from a study of blood T cell repertoires in COVID-19. Study details: COVID-19 samples collected from the United States, Italy and Spain covered acute and convalescent phases. PBMCs, B-cell-depleted T cells, or T cells provided the cDNA or gDNA that made up the material.

CDR1 GTSNPN and CDR2 SVGIG come from the germline V gene (reference sequence). The length of the CDR3 is 14 residues. Trimming took 4 bases from V and 3 from J; bases not matched to a gene: 9. The authors' processing: Amplification with reference gene primers provided the estimates of nucleated cell counts. Measured with immunoSEQ multiplex PCR; TCRdb has only the in-frame clones, and not every one. Clonal size and the V and J genes are those of that table, whereas D and trimming came from the DNA. The sample comprises around 190,000 clones, approximately 80% of which are singletons, and roughly an eighth rests with the top ten.

The chain carries TRBV30 and TRBJ2-7; 7 bases are shared with TRBD2. The TCR sequence derives from a human donor in a cohort sampled during active COVID-19. The sample was peripheral blood. CDR3 DNA: TGTGCCTGGACCCACGGGGTAGCGGGCTACGAGCAGTACTTC. Encoded protein: CAWTHGVAGYEQYF.